Listed here is a single T cell receptor (beta chain). Antigen: not known. The data belong to a study of CD4 T cells in relation to SARS-CoV-2 and coronaviruses. CD4+ T cells from unexposed donors were obtained before the COVID-19 pandemic (2011-2018). Germline V gene lookup returns CDR1 SGHRS and CDR2 YFSETQ. This CDR3 comprises 14 residues. Trimming removed 6 bases from V and 0 bases from J, with 11 bases in between. Uncultured naive and memory CD4+ T cells supplied DNA for deep TCR-beta sequencing. The repertoire was sequenced with immunoSEQ multiplex PCR; TCRdb's copy has only in-frame clones and lacks some. The sample lists about 59,000 clones, around 86% occurring once. Broader study findings: SARS-CoV-2-driven expansion was significantly weaker in crossreactive than monoreactive clones.

This chain joins TRBV5-1 and TRBJ2-3; D is unclear. The sequencing sample was made of memory CD4+ T cells from PBMCs. The sequence came from a human donor in good health. The CDR3 region is CASNILGSTDTQYF. The CDR3 coding sequence is TGCGCCAGCAATATCCTAGGTAGCACAGATACGCAGTATTTT. Drawing the rest from reference TRBV5-1 and TRBJ2-3, the complete variable domain is KAGVTQTPRYLIKTRGQQVTLSCSPISGHRSVSWYQQTPGQGLQFLFEYFSETQRNKGNFPGRFSGRQFSNSRSEMNVSTLELGDSALYLCASNILGSTDTQYFGPGTRLTVL.